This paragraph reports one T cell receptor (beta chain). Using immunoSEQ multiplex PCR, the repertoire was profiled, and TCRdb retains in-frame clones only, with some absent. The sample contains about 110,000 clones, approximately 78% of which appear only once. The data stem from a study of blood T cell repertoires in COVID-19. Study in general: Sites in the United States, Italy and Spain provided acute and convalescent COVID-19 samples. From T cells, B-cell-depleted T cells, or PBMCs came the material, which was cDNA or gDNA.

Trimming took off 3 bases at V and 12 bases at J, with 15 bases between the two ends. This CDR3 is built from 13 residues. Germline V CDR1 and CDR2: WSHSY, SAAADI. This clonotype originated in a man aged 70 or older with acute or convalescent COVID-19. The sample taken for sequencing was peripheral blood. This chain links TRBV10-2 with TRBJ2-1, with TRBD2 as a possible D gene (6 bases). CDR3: CASSEIARGMQFF. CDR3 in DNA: TGCGCCAGCAGTGAAATTGCGCGGGGCATGCAGTTCTTC.